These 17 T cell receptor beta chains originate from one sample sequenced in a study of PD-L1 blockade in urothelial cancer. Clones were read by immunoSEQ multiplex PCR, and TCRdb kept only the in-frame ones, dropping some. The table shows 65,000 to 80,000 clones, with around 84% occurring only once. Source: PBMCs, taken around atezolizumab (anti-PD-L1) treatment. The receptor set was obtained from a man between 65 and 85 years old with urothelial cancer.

CDR3 bases: TGTGCCAGCAGCTTGGCCCTGAACGAGCAGTACTTC. This translates into CASSLALNEQYF. This chain connects TRBV7-9 to TRBJ2-7; D gene ambiguous. CDR1 is SEHNR, CDR2 FQNEAQ, per germline (reference sequence). The CDR3 runs 12 residues. Deletions cut 3 bases from V and 5 bases from J, with 8 bases between. Looking up the rest from reference TRBV7-9 and TRBJ2-7 gives the full variable domain: DTGVSQNPRHKITKRGQNVTFRCDPISEHNRLYWYRQTLGQGPEFLTYFQNEAQLEKSRLLSDRFSAERPKGSFSTLEIQRTEQGDSAMYLCASSLALNEQYFGPGTRLTVT.

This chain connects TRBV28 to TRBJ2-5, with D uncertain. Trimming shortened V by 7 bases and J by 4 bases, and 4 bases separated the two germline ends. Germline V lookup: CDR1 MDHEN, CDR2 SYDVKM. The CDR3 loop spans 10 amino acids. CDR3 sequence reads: CASMRETQYF. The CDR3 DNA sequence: TGTGCCAGCATGCGAGAGACCCAGTACTTC.

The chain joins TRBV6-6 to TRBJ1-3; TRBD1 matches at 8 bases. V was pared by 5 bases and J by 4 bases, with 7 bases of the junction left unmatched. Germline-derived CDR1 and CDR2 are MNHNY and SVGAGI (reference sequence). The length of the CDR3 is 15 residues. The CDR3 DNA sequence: TGTGCCAGCAGTCACCAGGGGGCGGGAGGAAACACCATATATTTT. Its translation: CASSHQGAGGNTIYF.

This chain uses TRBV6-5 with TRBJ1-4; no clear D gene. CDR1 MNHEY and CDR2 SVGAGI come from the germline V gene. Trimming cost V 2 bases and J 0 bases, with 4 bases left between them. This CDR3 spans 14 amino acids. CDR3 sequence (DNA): TGTGCCAGCAGTTACGGGCCAACTAATGAAAAACTGTTTTTT. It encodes CASSYGPTNEKLFF.

Written as DNA, the CDR3 is TGTGCTAGTGGTGCGGGGGCGAACACTGAAGCTTTCTTT. Translated: CASGAGANTEAFF. The chain carries TRBV12-5 and TRBJ1-1; a possible D gene is TRBD1 (6 bases). The ends were cut back, 5 bases at V and 1 base at J, with 8 bases in the middle. The germline V gene has CDR1 LGHNT and CDR2 FRNRAP. The CDR3 consists of 13 residues.

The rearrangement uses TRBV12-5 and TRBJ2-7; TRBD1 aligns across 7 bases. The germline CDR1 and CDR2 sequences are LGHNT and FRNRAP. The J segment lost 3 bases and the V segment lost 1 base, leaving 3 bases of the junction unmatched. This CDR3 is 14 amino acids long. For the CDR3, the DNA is TGTGCTAGTGGTTTGGGACAGGGAATCTACGAGCAGTACTTC. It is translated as CASGLGQGIYEQYF.

The CDR3 sequence: CASSPGAAEKAFF. The CDR3 nucleotides are TGTGCCAGCAGCCCCGGCGCGGCGGAAAAAGCTTTCTTT. The genes are TRBV11-3 and TRBJ1-1; D gene uncertain. Germline V gene lookup returns CDR1 SGHNT and CDR2 YENEEA. The CDR3 is made up of 13 amino acids. Trimming shortened V by 5 bases and J by 9 bases, and 16 bases separated the two germline ends.

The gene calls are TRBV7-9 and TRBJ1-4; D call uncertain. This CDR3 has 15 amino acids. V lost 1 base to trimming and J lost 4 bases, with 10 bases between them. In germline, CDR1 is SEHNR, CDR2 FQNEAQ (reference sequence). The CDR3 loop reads CASSLGAAYNEKLFF. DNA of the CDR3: TGTGCCAGCAGCTTAGGGGCAGCTTATAATGAAAAACTGTTTTTT.

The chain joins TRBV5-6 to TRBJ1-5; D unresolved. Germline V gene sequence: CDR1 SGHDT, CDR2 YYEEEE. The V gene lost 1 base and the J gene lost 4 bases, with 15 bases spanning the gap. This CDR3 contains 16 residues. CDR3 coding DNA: TGTGCCAGCAGCTTGAATTCCCTGACAAGGAATCAGCCCCAGCATTTT. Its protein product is CASSLNSLTRNQPQHF.

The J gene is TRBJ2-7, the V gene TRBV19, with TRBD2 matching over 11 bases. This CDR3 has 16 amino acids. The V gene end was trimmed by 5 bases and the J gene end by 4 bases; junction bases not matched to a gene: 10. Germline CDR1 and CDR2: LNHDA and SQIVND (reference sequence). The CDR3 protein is CASSSPGTSGKYEQYF. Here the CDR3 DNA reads TGTGCCAGTAGTTCTCCCGGGACTAGCGGCAAATACGAGCAGTACTTC.

The CDR3 DNA is TGTGCCAGTAAGGCGGGGCCGGGGGGCTACACCTTC. It encodes CASKAGPGGYTF. V and J are TRBV19 and TRBJ1-2; maybe TRBD1 (5 bases). The CDR3 consists of 12 residues. Per the germline V gene, CDR1 is LNHDA and CDR2 is SQIVND (reference sequence). Trimming left V 7 bases short and J 8 bases short, with 14 bases between.

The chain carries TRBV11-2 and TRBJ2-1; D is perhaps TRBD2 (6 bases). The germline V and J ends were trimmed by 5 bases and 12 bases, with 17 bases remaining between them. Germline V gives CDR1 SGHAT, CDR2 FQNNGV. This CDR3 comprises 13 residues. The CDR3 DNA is TGTGCCAGCAGCGCGATAGCCGGGACTTGGCAGTTCTTC. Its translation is CASSAIAGTWQFF.

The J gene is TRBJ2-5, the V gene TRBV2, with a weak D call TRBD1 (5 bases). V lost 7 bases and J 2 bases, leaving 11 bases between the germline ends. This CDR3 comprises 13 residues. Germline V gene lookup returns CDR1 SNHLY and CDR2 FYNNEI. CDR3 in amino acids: CASMRTSQETQYF. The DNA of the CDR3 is TGTGCCAGCATGCGGACATCGCAAGAGACCCAGTACTTC.

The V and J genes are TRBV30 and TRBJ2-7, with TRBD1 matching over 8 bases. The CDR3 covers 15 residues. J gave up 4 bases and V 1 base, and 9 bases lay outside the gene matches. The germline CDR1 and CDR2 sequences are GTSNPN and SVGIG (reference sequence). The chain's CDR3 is CAWSGQWDRPYEQYF. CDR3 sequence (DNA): TGTGCCTGGAGTGGTCAGTGGGACAGGCCTTACGAGCAGTACTTC. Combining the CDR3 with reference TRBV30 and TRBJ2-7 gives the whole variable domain SQTIHQWPATLVQPVGSPLSLECTVEGTSNPNLYWYRQAAGRGLQLLFYSVGIGQISSEVPQNLSASRPQDRQFILSSKKLLLSDSGFYLCAWSGQWDRPYEQYFGPGTRLTVT.

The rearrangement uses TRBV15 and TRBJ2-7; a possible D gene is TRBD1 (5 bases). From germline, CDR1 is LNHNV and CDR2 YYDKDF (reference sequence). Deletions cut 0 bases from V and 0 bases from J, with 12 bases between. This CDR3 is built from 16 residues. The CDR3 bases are TGTGCCACCAGCAGAGATCCCAGGGTTGGCTCCTACGAGCAGTACTTC. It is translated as CATSRDPRVGSYEQYF.

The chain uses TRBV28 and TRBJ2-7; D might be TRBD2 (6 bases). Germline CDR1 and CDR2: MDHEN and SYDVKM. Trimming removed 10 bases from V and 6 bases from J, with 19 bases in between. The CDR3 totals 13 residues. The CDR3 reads CAIRGLQAREQYF. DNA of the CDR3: TGTGCCATCCGGGGACTTCAGGCTCGCGAGCAGTACTTC.

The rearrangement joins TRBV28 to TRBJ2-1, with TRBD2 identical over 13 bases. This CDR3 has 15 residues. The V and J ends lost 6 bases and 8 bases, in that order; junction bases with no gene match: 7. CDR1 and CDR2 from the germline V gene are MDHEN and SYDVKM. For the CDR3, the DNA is TGTGCCAGCAGACAACTAGCGGGAGGGCTCTATGAGCAGTTCTTC. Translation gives CASRQLAGGLYEQFF.